This T cell receptor beta chain was profiled in a study of T cell responses to AZD1222 COVID-19 vaccine. Broader study findings: Spike-specific TCR repertoires showed rising breadth and depth after two AZD1222 doses. Clonal diversity may have been underestimated, and the donors were mostly white British, with more females than males. Reportedly, nearly half of unique spike TCRs recognized epitopes outside B.1.351/B.1.1.7 mutations.

This clone was seen once. The antigen remains undetermined. Trimming pared 6 bases from V and 3 bases from J, leaving 9 bases between. The CDR3 runs to 13 residues. Germline CDR1 reads LNHNV; CDR2 reads YYDKDF (reference sequence). Profiled with immunoSEQ multiplex PCR; TCRdb holds only in-frame clones, not every one. Altogether tens of thousands of clones are present, 85% to 90% being singletons, with the ten largest covering about 9%. The receptor was derived from an adult who received the AZD1222 COVID-19 vaccine. The material sequenced was peripheral blood, taken 28 days after the second AZD1222 dose. V usage is TRBV15 and J usage is TRBJ1-5; no clear D gene. Written as DNA, the CDR3 is TGTGCCACCAGTTCGACCGTCAATCAGCCCCAGCATTTT. It specifies CATSSTVNQPQHF.